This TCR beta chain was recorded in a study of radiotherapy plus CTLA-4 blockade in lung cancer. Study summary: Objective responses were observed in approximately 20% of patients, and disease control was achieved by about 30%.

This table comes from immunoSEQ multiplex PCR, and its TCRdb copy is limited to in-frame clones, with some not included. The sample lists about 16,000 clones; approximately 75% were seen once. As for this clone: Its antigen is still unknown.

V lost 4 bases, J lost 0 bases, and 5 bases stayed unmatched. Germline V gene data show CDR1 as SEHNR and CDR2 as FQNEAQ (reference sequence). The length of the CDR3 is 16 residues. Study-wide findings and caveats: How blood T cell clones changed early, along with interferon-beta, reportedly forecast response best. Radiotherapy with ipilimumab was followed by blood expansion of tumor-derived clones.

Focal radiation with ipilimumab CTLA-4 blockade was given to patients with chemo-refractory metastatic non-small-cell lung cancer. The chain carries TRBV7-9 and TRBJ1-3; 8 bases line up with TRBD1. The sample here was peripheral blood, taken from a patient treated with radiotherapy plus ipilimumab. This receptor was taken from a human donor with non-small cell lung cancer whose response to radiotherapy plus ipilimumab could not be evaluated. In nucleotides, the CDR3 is TGTGCCAGCAGCTCCTCAGGGGGCCACTCTGGAAACACCATATATTTT. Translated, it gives CASSSSGGHSGNTIYF.